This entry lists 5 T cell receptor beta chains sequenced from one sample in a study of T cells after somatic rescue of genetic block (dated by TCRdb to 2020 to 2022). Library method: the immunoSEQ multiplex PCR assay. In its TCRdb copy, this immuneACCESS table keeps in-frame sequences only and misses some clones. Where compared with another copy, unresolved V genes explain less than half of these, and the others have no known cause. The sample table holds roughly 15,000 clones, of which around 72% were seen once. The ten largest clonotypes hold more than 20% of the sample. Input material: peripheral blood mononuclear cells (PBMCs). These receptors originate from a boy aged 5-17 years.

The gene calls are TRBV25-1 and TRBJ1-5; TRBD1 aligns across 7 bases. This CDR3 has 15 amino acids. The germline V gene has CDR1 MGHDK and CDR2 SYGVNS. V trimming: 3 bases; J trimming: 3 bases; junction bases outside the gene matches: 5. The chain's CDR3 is CASSDSGQVNQPQHF. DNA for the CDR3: TGTGCCAGCAGTGACTCCGGACAGGTCAATCAGCCCCAGCATTTT.

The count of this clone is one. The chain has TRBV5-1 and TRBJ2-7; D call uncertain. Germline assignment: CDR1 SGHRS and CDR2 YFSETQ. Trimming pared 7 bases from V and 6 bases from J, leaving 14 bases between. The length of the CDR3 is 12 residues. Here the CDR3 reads CASGSRTFEQYF. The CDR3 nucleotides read TGCGCCAGCGGCAGCCGGACCTTCGAGCAGTACTTC.

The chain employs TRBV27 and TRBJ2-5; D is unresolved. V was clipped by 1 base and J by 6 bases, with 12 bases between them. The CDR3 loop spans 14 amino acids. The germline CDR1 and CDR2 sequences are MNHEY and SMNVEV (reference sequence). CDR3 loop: CASSLYGSGKTQYF. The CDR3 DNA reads TGTGCCAGCAGTTTATACGGATCGGGCAAGACCCAGTACTTC.

CDR3 sequence reads: CASSFLGGGQGYGYTF. The CDR3 DNA sequence: TGTGCCAGCAGTTTCCTTGGGGGGGGGCAAGGCTATGGCTACACCTTC. This rearrangement joins TRBV6-6 to TRBJ1-2; perhaps TRBD1 as D (6 bases). Germline CDR1 and CDR2: MNHNY and SVGAGI (reference sequence). The CDR3 runs 16 residues. Trimming took off 4 bases at V and 4 bases at J, with 19 bases between the two ends.

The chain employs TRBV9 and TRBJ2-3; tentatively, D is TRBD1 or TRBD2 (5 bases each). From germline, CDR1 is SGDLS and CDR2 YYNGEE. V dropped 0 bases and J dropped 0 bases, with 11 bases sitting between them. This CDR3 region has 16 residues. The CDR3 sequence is CASSVVSGTSTDTQYF. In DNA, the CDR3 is TGTGCCAGCAGCGTAGTCTCCGGGACGAGCACAGATACGCAGTATTTT. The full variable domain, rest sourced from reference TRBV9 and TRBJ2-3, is DSGVTQTPKHLITATGQRVTLRCSPRSGDLSVYWYQQSLDQGLQFLIQYYNGEERAKGNILERFSAQQFPDLHSELNLSSLELGDSALYFCASSVVSGTSTDTQYFGPGTRLTVL.